What follows describes a single T cell receptor beta chain. The data derive from a study of blood T cell repertoires in COVID-19. Study at large: There were acute and convalescent COVID-19 samples, and they came from the United States, Italy and Spain. The analysed material was cDNA or gDNA that came from T cells, B-cell-depleted T cells, or PBMCs.

V gave up 8 bases and J gave up 4 bases; unmatched junction bases: 7. This CDR3 has 13 amino acids. Germline V gene lookup returns CDR1 MGHDK and CDR2 SYGVNS. How the authors handled the data: By means of reference gene primer amplification, nucleated cell counts were estimated. TCRdb keeps only in-frame clones here, not all; method: immunoSEQ multiplex PCR. D and trimming were read from the DNA, whereas the V and J calls and clone size are those reported in that table. The sample carries around 220,000 clones, approximately 84% recorded once. The chain uses TRBV25-1 and TRBJ1-2; TRBD1 agrees at 7 bases. The clonotype originates from a man aged 45-60 years with acute or convalescent COVID-19. Sequencing was carried out using peripheral blood. CDR3 DNA sequence: TGTGCCAGCCAACGGACAGGCCTCTATGGCTACACCTTC. Translated: CASQRTGLYGYTF.